The 15 T cell receptor beta chains below come from one sample, sequenced in a study of breast tumors, draining lymph nodes, adjacent tissues. MiXCR, run by TCRdb on the multiplex PCR reads, gives a single entry per CDR3 protein. The sample yields more than 250,000 distinct CDR3 sequences, over 25% seen once. Samples came from axillary lymph nodes draining the breast cancer. Sequences were obtained from axillary lymph node tissue. The source of these receptors is a female donor with breast cancer. Some clones in this sample may be carry-over from other donors' samples.

As concerns this clonotype: A much bigger clone sits one base away, suggesting this may be a read error. The chain recombines TRBV20-1 with TRBJ2-7; 7 nucleotides align to TRBD2. The ends lost 0 bases at V and 6 bases at J; junction bases unmatched: 8. This CDR3 comprises 14 residues. The V gene's germline CDR1 is DFQATT and CDR2 SNEGSKA (reference sequence). This CDR3 reads CSARDPREVSEQYF. The DNA of the CDR3 is TGCAGTGCTAGAGATCCCCGGGAGGTATCCGAGCAGTACTTC.

This clonotype has a count of ten or more. The V gene is TRBV13, the J gene TRBJ2-7; 10 bases agree with TRBD2. The germline V gene encodes CDR1 PRHDT and CDR2 FYEKMQ (reference sequence). The CDR3 is 13 residues long. J gave up 5 bases and V 4 bases, and 2 bases lay outside the gene matches. The CDR3: CASSYGTSDEQYF. The CDR3 DNA reads as TGTGCCAGCAGCTACGGGACTAGCGACGAGCAGTACTTC.

At least ten counts were recorded for this clonotype. The rearrangement uses TRBV7-9 and TRBJ2-2; the D call may be TRBD1 or TRBD2 (5 bases each). The V end lost 5 bases, the J end lost 6 bases, and 22 bases lay between the germline ends. This CDR3 is built from 17 residues. Germline loops: CDR1 SEHNR, CDR2 FQNEAQ (reference sequence). CDR3 sequence reads: CASSKKQPGTWAGELFF. In DNA, the CDR3 is TGTGCCAGCAGCAAAAAACAGCCCGGGACCTGGGCCGGGGAGCTGTTTTTT.

As to this clonotype: The junction does not match germline at one end; this may be a read error. J is TRBJ2-7 and V is TRBV6-5; TRBD2 might be the D (6 bases). The CDR3 contains 15 residues. Germline CDR1 and CDR2: MNHEY and SVGAGI. CDR3 residues: CASSRGTGEVRERYF. DNA of the CDR3: TGTGCCAGCAGTCGGGGTACGGGAGAGGTCCGCGAGCGGTACTTC.

About this clonotype: This may be a read error, as it is one base from a much larger clone. The chain recombines TRBV12-5 with TRBJ2-3, with 11 bases identical to TRBD2. Germline lookup yields CDR1 LGHNT and CDR2 FRNRAP. This CDR3 is built from 17 residues. Unmatched junction bases numbered 14, after V lost 7 bases and J lost 5 bases. CDR3 protein: CASAKGLAGGWIDTQYF. As DNA, the CDR3 is TGTGCTAGTGCCAAGGGGCTAGCGGGAGGATGGATAGATACGCAGTATTTT.

This clonotype came up a few times. The CDR3 reads CASSQLGTSTDTQYF. CDR3 sequence (DNA): TGTGCCAGCAGCCAACTCGGGACTAGCACAGATACGCAGTATTTT. The rearrangement links TRBV3-1 to TRBJ2-3; D perhaps matches TRBD2 (6 bases). Trimming took 2 bases from V and 0 from J, leaving 9 bases between them. The CDR3 consists of 15 residues. Germline CDR1 is LGHDT and CDR2 is YNNKEL (reference sequence).

This clonotype has a count of ten or more. The chain carries TRBV11-2 and TRBJ2-5; 11 bases are shared with TRBD2. The V gene end was trimmed by 6 bases and the J gene end by 4 bases; junction bases not matched to a gene: 1. CDR1 SGHAT and CDR2 FQNNGV come from the germline V gene. The length of the CDR3 is 13 residues. For the CDR3, the DNA is TGTGCCAGCAGACTAGCGGGAGCAGAGACCCAGTACTTC. Translating gives CASRLAGAETQYF. Supplemented by reference TRBV11-2 and TRBJ2-5, the full variable domain reads EAGVAQSPRYKIIEKRQSVAFWCNPISGHATLYWYQQILGQGPKLLIQFQNNGVVDDSQLPKDRFSAERLKGVDSTLKIQPAKLEDSAVYLCASRLAGAETQYFGPGTRLLVL.

The rearrangement joins TRBV6-2 or TRBV6-3 to TRBJ2-3, with D tentatively TRBD2 (5 bases). Trimming took off 2 bases at V and 4 bases at J, with 7 bases between the two ends. The CDR3 contains 13 residues. The germline V gene has CDR1 MNHEY and CDR2 SVGEGT. CDR3 bases: TGTGCCAGCAGTTACGGAGGAGCAGATACGCAGTATTTT. It codes for CASSYGGADTQYF.

This clonotype was detected many times. V usage is TRBV25-1 and J usage is TRBJ2-2, with 9 bases identical to TRBD1. With V trimmed by 4 bases and J by 3 bases, 0 bases remained unmatched. Germline V gene data show CDR1 as MGHDK and CDR2 as SYGVNS. CDR3 size: 14 residues. The CDR3 sequence is CASSGTGDTGELFF. For the CDR3, the DNA is TGTGCCAGCAGTGGGACAGGGGACACCGGGGAGCTGTTTTTT.

This rearrangement joins TRBV7-9 to TRBJ1-4; D possibly corresponds to TRBD1 (5 bases). The CDR3 loop spans 18 amino acids. Germline CDR1 reads SEHNR; CDR2 reads FQNEAQ (reference sequence). With 4 bases removed from V and 5 bases from J, the gap between germline ends came to 23 bases. CDR3 nucleotide sequence: TGTGCCAGCAGCTCATACGCCGGGACTAGCGGTTACAATGAAAAACTGTTTTTT. Its translation: CASSSYAGTSGYNEKLFF.

This clonotype was detected ten times or more. J is TRBJ2-1 and V is TRBV7-6, with 10 bases lining up with TRBD2. The junction had 10 bases not matched to a gene; V was cut back by 1 base and J by 7 bases. This CDR3 comprises 17 residues. Germline V lookup: CDR1 SGHVS, CDR2 FNYEAQ. CDR3 residues: CASSLVPAGGPGNEQFF. The CDR3 DNA reads as TGTGCCAGCAGCTTAGTCCCAGCGGGAGGGCCAGGGAATGAGCAGTTCTTC.

This clonotype showed up many times. V usage is TRBV10-3 and J usage is TRBJ1-4; 9 positions match TRBD1. Unmatched junction bases numbered 7, after V lost 10 bases and J lost 4 bases. CDR1 ENHRY and CDR2 SYGVKD come from the germline V gene. CDR3 size: 14 residues. The CDR3, as DNA: TGTGCCACCTCGGGGGGACAGGGTAATGAAAAACTGTTTTTT. It yields the protein CATSGGQGNEKLFF.

This clonotype was seen a few times. A clone one base away is much larger, so this may be a read error. The conserved closing phenylalanine or tryptophan is absent in this CDR3, likely reflecting a read error. V gene TRBV9 combines with J gene TRBJ1-2, with D possibly TRBD1 on 6 matching bases. The ends were cut back, 4 bases at V and 3 bases at J, with 10 bases in the middle. Germline assignment: CDR1 SGDLS and CDR2 YYNGEE. The CDR3 totals 13 residues. The CDR3 loop reads CASSRGTDYGYTS. In DNA form, the CDR3 reads TGTGCCAGCAGCAGGGGGACGGACTATGGCTACACCTCC.

This clonotype was observed many times. The V call is TRBV5-1, the J call TRBJ1-2; possible D gene TRBD1, 5 bases. Germline CDR1 reads SGHRS; CDR2 reads YFSETQ. The CDR3 is made up of 13 amino acids. Trimming took 0 bases from V and 8 from J, leaving 11 bases between them. DNA for the CDR3: TGCGCCAGCAGCTTGGGCGGGGCGGGCGGCTACACCTTC. This sequence encodes CASSLGGAGGYTF.

The J gene is TRBJ2-2, the V gene TRBV5-1; TRBD2 matches 12 bases. The germline V gene has CDR1 SGHRS and CDR2 YFSETQ. V was clipped by 2 bases and J by 5 bases; unmatched bases: 4. The CDR3 is 16 residues long. The CDR3 reads CASSLLAGGITGELFF. CDR3 nucleotide sequence: TGCGCCAGCAGCTTACTAGCGGGAGGCATTACCGGGGAGCTGTTTTTT. The variable domain in full, with the rest retrieved from reference TRBV5-1 and TRBJ2-2, is KAGVTQTPRYLIKTRGQQVTLSCSPISGHRSVSWYQQTPGQGLQFLFEYFSETQRNKGNFPGRFSGRQFSNSRSEMNVSTLELGDSALYLCASSLLAGGITGELFFGEGSRLTVL.